This record covers a single T cell receptor beta chain. The sample carries other DNA sequences with the same CDR3. The source of the sample is a study of shared T cell receptors in the human thymus. CDR1 is SGHDN, CDR2 FVKESK, per germline. J was trimmed by 1 base and V by 3 bases; bases with no gene match: 0. This CDR3 comprises 14 residues. Repertoires were generated with immunoSEQ multiplex PCR, while TCRdb's copy carries only in-frame clones and drops some. The table includes 720,000 or so clones, approximately 83% detected once. In addition, the sample was reused for a study of human thymus T cells. That publication notes: Corrective surgery for congenital heart defects was being performed on the healthy Finnish infants who served as donors. Thymus pieces cut out during corrective heart surgery were the tissue that was used.

The TCR was taken from a girl less than two years old with a congenital heart defect. The specimen was thymocytes. The rearrangement joins TRBV14 to TRBJ1-1; TRBD1 matches 9 bases. CDR3: CASSQGQGNTEAFF. Here the CDR3 DNA reads TGTGCCAGCAGCCAGGGACAGGGGAACACTGAAGCTTTCTTT.